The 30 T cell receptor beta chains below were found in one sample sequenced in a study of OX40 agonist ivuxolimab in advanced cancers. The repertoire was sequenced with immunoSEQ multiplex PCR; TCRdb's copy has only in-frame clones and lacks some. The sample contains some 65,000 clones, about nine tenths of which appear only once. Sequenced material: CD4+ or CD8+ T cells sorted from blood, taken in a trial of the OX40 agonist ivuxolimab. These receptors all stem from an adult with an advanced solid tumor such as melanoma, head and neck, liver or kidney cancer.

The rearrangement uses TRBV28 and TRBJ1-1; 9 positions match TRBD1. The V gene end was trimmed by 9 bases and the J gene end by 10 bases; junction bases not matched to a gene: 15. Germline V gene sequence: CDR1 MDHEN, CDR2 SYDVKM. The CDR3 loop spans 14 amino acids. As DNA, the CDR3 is TGTGCCAGTAGGGAGGGACAGGGACAATTGGGAGCTTTCTTT. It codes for CASREGQGQLGAFF.

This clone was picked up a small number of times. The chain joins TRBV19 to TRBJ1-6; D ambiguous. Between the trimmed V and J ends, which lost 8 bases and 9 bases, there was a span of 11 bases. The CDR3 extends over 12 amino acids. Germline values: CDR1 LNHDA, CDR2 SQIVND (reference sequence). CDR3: CASSRHGSPLHF. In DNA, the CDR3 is TGTGCCAGTTCCCGGCATGGTTCACCCCTCCACTTT.

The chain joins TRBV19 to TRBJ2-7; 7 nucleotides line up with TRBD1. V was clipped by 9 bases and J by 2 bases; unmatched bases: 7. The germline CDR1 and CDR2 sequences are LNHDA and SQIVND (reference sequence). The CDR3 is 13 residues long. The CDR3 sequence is CARPRDSPYEQYF. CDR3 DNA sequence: TGTGCCAGACCTAGGGACAGTCCCTACGAGCAGTACTTC.

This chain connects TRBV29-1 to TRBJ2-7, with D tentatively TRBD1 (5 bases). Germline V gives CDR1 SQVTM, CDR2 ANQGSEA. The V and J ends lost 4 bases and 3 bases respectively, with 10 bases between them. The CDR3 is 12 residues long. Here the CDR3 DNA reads TGCAGCGTTGGGACATACCGCTACGAGCAGTACTTC. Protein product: CSVGTYRYEQYF.

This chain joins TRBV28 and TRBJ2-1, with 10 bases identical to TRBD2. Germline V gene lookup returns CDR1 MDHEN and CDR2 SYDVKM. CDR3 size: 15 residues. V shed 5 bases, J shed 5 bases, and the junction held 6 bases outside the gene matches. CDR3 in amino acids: CASSLEAGGNNEQFF. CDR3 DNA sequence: TGTGCCAGCAGTCTGGAAGCGGGGGGGAACAATGAGCAGTTCTTC.

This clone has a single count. The CDR3 region has the DNA TGTGCCAGCAGCCCCACCGGGACAGGCCGCCGAATGCCTGGAAACACCATATATTTT. Its protein is CASSPTGTGRRMPGNTIYF. The chain links TRBV5-6 to TRBJ1-3, with TRBD1 matching over 8 bases. CDR3 size: 19 residues. With 4 bases clipped from V and 2 bases from J, the junction kept 17 bases outside the gene matches. Germline CDR1 is SGHDT and CDR2 is YYEEEE.

Here the CDR3 DNA reads TGTGCCAGTAGTATGGCAGGTTCCTACGAGCAGTACTTC. Translation gives CASSMAGSYEQYF. The chain combines TRBV19 with TRBJ2-7; the D is unclear. Deletions cut 3 bases from V and 1 base from J, with 7 bases between. From germline, CDR1 is LNHDA and CDR2 SQIVND (reference sequence). The CDR3 is 13 residues long.

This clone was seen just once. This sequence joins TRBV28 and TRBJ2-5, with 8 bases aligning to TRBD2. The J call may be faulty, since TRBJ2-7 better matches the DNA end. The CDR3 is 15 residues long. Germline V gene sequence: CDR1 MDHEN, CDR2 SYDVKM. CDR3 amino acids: CASRSGGGQTYEQYF. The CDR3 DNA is TGTGCCAGCAGGAGTGGCGGGGGGCAAACCTACGAGCAGTACTTC.

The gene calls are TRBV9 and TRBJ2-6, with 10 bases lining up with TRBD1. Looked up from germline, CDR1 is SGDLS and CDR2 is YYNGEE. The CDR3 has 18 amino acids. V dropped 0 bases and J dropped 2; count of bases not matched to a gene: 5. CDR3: CASSVDRQGAAGANVLTF. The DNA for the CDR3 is TGTGCCAGCAGCGTAGACCGACAGGGGGCTGCTGGGGCCAACGTCCTGACTTTC.

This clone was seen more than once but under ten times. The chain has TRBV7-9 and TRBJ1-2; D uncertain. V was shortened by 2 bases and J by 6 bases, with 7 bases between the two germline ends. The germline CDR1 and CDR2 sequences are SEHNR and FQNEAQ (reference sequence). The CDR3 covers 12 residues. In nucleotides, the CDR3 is TGTGCCAGCAGCTTAAACTACAATGGCTACACCTTC. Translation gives CASSLNYNGYTF.

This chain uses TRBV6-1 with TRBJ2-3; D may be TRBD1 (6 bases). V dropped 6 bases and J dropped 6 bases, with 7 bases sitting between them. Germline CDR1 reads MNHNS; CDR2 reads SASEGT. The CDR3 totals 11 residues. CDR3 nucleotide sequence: TGTGCCAGCAGCCAGGGGGATACGCAGTATTTT. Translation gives CASSQGDTQYF.

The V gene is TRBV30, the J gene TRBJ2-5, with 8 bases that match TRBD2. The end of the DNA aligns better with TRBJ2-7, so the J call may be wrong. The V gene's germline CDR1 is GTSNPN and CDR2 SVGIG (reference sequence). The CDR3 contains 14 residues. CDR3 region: CAWGHGREVNEQYF. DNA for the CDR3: TGTGCCTGGGGCCATGGGCGGGAGGTTAACGAGCAGTACTTC.

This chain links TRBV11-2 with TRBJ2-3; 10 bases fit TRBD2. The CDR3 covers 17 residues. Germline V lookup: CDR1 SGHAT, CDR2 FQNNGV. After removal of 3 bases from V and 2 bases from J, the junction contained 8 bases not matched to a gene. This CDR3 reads CASSFTSGDPYTDTQYF. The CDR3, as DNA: TGTGCCAGCAGCTTTACTAGCGGGGACCCCTACACAGATACGCAGTATTTT.

CDR3 DNA: TGTGCCAGCAGCTTCCCCGGACTAGCGGGATTCGGCGAGCAGTACTTC. This codes for CASSFPGLAGFGEQYF. This sequence joins TRBV7-6 and TRBJ2-7, with 12 positions matching TRBD2. This CDR3 has 16 amino acids. V gave up 3 bases and J gave up 6 bases; unmatched junction bases: 9. CDR1 and CDR2 (germline): SGHVS, FNYEAQ.

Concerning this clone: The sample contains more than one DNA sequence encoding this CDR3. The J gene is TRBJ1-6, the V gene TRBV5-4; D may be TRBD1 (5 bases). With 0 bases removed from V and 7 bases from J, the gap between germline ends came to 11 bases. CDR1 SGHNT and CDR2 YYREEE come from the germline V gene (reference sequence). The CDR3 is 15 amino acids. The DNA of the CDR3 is TGTGCCAGCAGCTTGGACGGGGGGGGGAATTCACCCCTCCACTTT. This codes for CASSLDGGGNSPLHF.

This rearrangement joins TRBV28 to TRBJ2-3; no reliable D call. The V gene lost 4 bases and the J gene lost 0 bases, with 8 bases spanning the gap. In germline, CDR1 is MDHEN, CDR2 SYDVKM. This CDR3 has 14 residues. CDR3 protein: CASSSVGSTDTQYF. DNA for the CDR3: TGTGCCAGCAGTTCCGTTGGGAGCACAGATACGCAGTATTTT.

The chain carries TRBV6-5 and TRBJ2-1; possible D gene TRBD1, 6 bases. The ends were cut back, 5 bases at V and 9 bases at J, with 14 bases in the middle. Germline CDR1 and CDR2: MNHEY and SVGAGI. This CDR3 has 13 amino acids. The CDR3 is CASSGRGGFEQFF. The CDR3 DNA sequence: TGTGCCAGCAGTGGCAGAGGGGGTTTTGAGCAGTTCTTC.

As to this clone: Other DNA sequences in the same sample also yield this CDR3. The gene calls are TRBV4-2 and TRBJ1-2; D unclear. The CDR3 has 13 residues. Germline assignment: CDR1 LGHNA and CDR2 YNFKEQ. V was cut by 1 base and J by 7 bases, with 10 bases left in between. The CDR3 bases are TGTGCCAGCAGCCAAGGGGTGGGATCTGGCTACACCTTC. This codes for CASSQGVGSGYTF.

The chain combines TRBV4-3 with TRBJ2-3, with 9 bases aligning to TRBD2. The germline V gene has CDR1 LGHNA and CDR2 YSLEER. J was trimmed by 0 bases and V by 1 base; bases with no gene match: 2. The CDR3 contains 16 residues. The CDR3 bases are TGCGCCAGCAGCCAAGGACTAGCGGCTAGCACAGATACGCAGTATTTT. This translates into CASSQGLAASTDTQYF.

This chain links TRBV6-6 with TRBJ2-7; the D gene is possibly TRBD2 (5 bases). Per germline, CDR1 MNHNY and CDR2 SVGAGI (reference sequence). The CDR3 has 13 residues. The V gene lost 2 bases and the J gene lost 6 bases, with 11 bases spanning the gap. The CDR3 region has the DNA TGTGCCAGCAGTTACAGGTCAGAGGGCGAGCAGTACTTC. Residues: CASSYRSEGEQYF.

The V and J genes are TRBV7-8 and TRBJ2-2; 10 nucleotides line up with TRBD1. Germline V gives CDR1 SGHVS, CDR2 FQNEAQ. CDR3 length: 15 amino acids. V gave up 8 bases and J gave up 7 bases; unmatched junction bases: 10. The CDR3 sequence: CASFSGTGANGELFF. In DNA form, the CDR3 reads TGTGCCAGCTTTTCTGGGACAGGGGCGAACGGGGAGCTGTTTTTT.

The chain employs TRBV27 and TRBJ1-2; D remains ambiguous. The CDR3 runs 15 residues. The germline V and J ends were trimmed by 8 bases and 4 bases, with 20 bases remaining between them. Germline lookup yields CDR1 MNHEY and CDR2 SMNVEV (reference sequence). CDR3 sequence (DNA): TGTGCCAGCGGTCCCCATAGAGGATCCTTCTATGGCTACACCTTC. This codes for CASGPHRGSFYGYTF.

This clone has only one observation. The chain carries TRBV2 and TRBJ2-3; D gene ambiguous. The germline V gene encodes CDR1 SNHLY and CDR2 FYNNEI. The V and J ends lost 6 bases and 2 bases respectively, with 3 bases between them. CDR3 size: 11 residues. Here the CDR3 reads CASRYTDTQYF. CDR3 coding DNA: TGTGCCAGCAGGTACACAGATACGCAGTATTTT.

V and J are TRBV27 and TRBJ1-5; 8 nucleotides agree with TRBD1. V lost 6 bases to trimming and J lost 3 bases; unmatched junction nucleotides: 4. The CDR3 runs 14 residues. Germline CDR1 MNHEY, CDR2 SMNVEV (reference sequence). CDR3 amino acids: CASRRTGFNQPQHF. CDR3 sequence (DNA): TGTGCCAGCAGGCGGACAGGGTTCAATCAGCCCCAGCATTTT.

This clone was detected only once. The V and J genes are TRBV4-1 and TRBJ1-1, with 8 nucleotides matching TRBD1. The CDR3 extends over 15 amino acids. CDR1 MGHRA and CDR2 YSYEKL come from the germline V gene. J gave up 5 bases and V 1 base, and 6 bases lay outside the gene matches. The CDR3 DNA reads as TGCGCCAGCAGCCAAGGGGACAGGAGTTATACTGAAGCTTTCTTT. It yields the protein CASSQGDRSYTEAFF.

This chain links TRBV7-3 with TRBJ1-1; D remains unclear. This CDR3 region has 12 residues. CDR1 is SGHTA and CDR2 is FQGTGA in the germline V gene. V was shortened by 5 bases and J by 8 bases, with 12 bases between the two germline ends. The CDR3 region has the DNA TGTGCCAGCAGCGCCGGATTTGGGGAAGCTTTCTTT. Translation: CASSAGFGEAFF.

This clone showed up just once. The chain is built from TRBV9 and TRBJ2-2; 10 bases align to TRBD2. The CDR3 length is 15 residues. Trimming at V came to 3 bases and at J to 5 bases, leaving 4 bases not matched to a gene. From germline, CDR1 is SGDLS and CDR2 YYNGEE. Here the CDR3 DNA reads TGTGCCAGCAGCGATACTAGCGGGGTGACCGGGGAGCTGTTTTTT. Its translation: CASSDTSGVTGELFF.

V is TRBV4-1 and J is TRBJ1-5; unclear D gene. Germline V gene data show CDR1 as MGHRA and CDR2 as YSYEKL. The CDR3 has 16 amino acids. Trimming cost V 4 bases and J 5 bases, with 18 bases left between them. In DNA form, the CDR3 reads TGCGCCAGCAGCCCCCTATCGCGACGTGGGGATCAGCCCCAGCATTTT. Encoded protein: CASSPLSRRGDQPQHF.

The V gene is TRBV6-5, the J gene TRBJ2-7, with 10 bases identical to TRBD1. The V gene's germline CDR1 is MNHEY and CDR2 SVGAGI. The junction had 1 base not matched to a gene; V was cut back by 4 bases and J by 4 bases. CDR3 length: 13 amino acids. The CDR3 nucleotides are TGTGCCAGCAGTTCGGGACAGGGGTACGAGCAGTACTTC. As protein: CASSSGQGYEQYF.

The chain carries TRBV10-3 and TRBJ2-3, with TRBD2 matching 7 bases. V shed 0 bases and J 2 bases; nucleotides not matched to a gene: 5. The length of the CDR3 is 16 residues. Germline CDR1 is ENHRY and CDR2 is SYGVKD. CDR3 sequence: CAISESSGTYTDTQYF. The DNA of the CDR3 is TGTGCCATCAGTGAGTCAAGCGGGACCTACACAGATACGCAGTATTTT.